This TCR beta chain was sequenced during a study of blood T cell repertoires in COVID-19. Whole-study context: Acute and convalescent COVID-19 specimens originated in the United States, Italy and Spain. T cells, B-cell-depleted T cells, or PBMCs supplied cDNA or gDNA.

As processed by the authors: Reference gene primer amplification gave nucleated cell count estimates. Generated by immunoSEQ multiplex PCR, the TCRdb table keeps only in-frame clones and is missing some. V, J and clone size are taken as reported in that table, and D and trimming were inferred from the DNA itself. The sample records around 250,000 clones, 88% being singletons. The TCR comes from a human donor in a cohort sampled during active COVID-19. Source material: peripheral blood.

The CDR3 spells CATSRQGGAYEQYF. CDR3 sequence (DNA): TGTGCCACCAGCAGACAGGGGGGCGCCTACGAGCAGTACTTC. The chain couples TRBV15 to TRBJ2-7; a possible D gene is TRBD1 (7 bases). Between the trimmed V and J ends, which lost 2 bases and 2 bases, there was a span of 10 bases. This CDR3 spans 14 amino acids. In germline, CDR1 is LNHNV, CDR2 YYDKDF (reference sequence).